This T cell receptor (beta chain) was profiled in a study of T cells in Graves' hyperthyroidism and ophthalmopathy. Overall study results and limits: Ophthalmopathy was told apart from stable hyperthyroidism by a 13 V-J model.

Germline V gene lookup returns CDR1 SGHAT and CDR2 FQNNGV. This CDR3 spans 17 amino acids. Trimming cost V 0 bases and J 8 bases; bases outside gene matches: 9. Patients were excluded because of uncontrolled infection, other autoimmune disease, pregnancy or lactation. Clinical symptoms, serum thyroxine, TRAb, thyroid ultrasound and orbital computed tomography established diagnosis. PBMCs came from 7.5 to 10 ml fresh peripheral blood. Amplified TCR beta CDR3 regions came from RNA transcripts. When the TCR CDR3 underwent first-round RT-PCR, the HTBI primer set was used. TCRdb redid the calling of the multiplex PCR reads with MiXCR, one entry per CDR3 protein. Altogether more than 350,000 distinct CDR3 sequences are present, about 15% being singletons, with the ten largest covering around 20%. There are many counts of this clonotype. Antigen unknown.

The source material was blood. The chain uses TRBV11-2 and TRBJ2-1; 11 bases line up with TRBD2. The receptor was derived from a woman aged 60-75 years with Graves' ophthalmopathy. This CDR3 reads CASSLDLLAGGWHEQFF. The CDR3 DNA sequence: TGTGCCAGCAGCTTAGATCTTCTAGCGGGAGGTTGGCATGAGCAGTTCTTC.